Described below is a single T cell receptor (beta chain) sequence and its context. The antigen remains undetermined. These data belong to a study of T cell clones after liver transplantation. Findings of the study overall: Graft donor-reactive T cells possibly entered the graft instead of undergoing deletion.

The CDR3 sequence is 15 residues long. Germline V CDR1 and CDR2: MNHEY, SMNVEV (reference sequence). After removal of 4 bases from V and 3 bases from J, the junction contained 3 bases not matched to a gene. Assay: immunoSEQ multiplex PCR; the TCRdb copy retains only in-frame clones and omits some. The sample has about 75,000 clones, around 84% seen once. This specimen was CD4+ T cells from blood, taken around 48 months after liver transplant. V usage is TRBV27 and J usage is TRBJ2-3; 11 bases fit TRBD2. The clonotype comes from a human patient who received a liver transplant. Some T cells may possibly be graft donor cells. CDR3 nucleotide sequence: TGTGCCAGCAGTTATCTAGCGGGAGGAACAGATACGCAGTATTTT. Residues: CASSYLAGGTDTQYF.